This is a list of T cell receptor beta chains from one sample in a study of control samples from healthy donors and cancer patients. The method was immunoSEQ multiplex PCR; TCRdb's version includes in-frame clones alone and lacks a portion of them. The sample lists about 120,000 clones; roughly nine tenths were seen once. Source material: blood. These receptors were obtained from a woman aged 18-29 years in good health. Each CDR3 is given with its conserved first and last residue. A D gene is named only where the DNA matches it firmly. For some rows the clone size is stated as once, few or many, or as a class when expanded; others skip it.

clone_size	j_call	d_call	v_call	cdr3_aa	cdr3_nt
once	TRBJ2-7	-	TRBV5-1	CASSLAGLEQYF	TGCGCCAGCAGCTTGGCCGGGCTCGAGCAGTACTTC
once	TRBJ2-7	TRBD1	TRBV24-1	CATSDAGQGNYEQYF	TGTGCCACCAGTGATGCGGGACAGGGTAATTACGAGCAGTACTTC
-	TRBJ2-2	TRBD2	TRBV15	CATTVAGNTGELFF	TGTGCCACCACAGTAGCGGGGAACACCGGGGAGCTGTTTTTT
-	TRBJ2-7	TRBD1	TRBV27	CAGGDREGISYEQYF	TGTGCCGGGGGGGACAGGGAGGGGATATCCTACGAGCAGTACTTC
-	TRBJ1-6	-	TRBV6-1	CASGLVDSPLHF	TGTGCCAGTGGGCTGGTCGATTCACCCCTCCACTTT
once	TRBJ2-2	TRBD2	TRBV5-8	CASSLAWLAGAGELFF	TGTGCCAGCAGCTTGGCTTGGCTAGCGGGAGCCGGGGAGCTGTTTTTT
-	TRBJ1-2	-	TRBV6-5	CASSYSRDWVYGYTF	TGTGCCAGCAGTTACTCTAGGGACTGGGTCTATGGCTACACCTTC
once	TRBJ2-1	TRBD2	TRBV5-6	CASMERGGSYNEQFF	TGTGCCAGCATGGAGCGGGGGGGCTCCTACAATGAGCAGTTCTTC
-	TRBJ2-7	-	TRBV7-2	CASSRWRAGKQYF	TGTGCCAGCAGCCGCTGGAGGGCTGGCAAGCAGTACTTC
once	TRBJ2-1	TRBD1	TRBV4-3	CASSQADRAVGDEQFF	TGCGCCAGCAGCCAAGCGGACAGGGCGGTGGGCGATGAGCAGTTCTTC
medium-sized	TRBJ2-7	TRBD2	TRBV19	CASSLAGGLDEQYF	TGTGCCAGTTCTCTAGCGGGGGGGCTCGACGAGCAGTACTTC
-	TRBJ2-1	TRBD2	TRBV6-2/TRBV6-3	CASSFGLAGATNEQFF	TGTGCCAGCAGTTTCGGACTAGCGGGAGCGACCAATGAGCAGTTCTTC
-	TRBJ2-7	TRBD1	TRBV19	CASSKRLRDSLNNKPYEQYF	TGTGCCAGTAGTAAACGGCTCCGGGACAGTCTGAACAATAAGCCCTACGAGCAGTACTTC
-	TRBJ2-1	-	TRBV5-6	CASSLSTSRYNEQFF	TGTGCCAGCAGCTTGTCAACTAGCCGTTACAATGAGCAGTTCTTC
once	TRBJ2-5	TRBD1	TRBV19	CASSDDRGETQYF	TGTGCCAGTAGTGATGACAGGGGCGAGACCCAGTACTTC
-	TRBJ2-1	TRBD2	TRBV4-1	CASSQDQLAAIYNEQFF	TGCGCCAGCAGCCAAGATCAACTAGCGGCTATATACAATGAGCAGTTCTTC
once	TRBJ1-4	-	TRBV27	CASSLGQVNEKLFF	TGTGCCAGCAGTTTAGGCCAGGTTAATGAAAAACTGTTTTTT
-	TRBJ1-4	TRBD1	TRBV7-9	CASSPDPRTGSNEKLFF	TGTGCCAGCAGCCCAGACCCCAGGACAGGGTCTAATGAAAAACTGTTTTTT
-	TRBJ2-3	TRBD2	TRBV9	CASSPRGGAGTDTQYF	TGTGCCAGCTCTCCCCGCGGGGGGGCCGGGACAGATACGCAGTATTTT
-	TRBJ2-5	TRBD1	TRBV7-2	CASSLRTGAKETQYF	TGTGCCAGCAGCTTAAGGACAGGGGCAAAAGAGACCCAGTACTTC
-	TRBJ2-2	TRBD2	TRBV7-6	CASSPIAGEVTGELFF	TGTGCCAGCAGCCCTATAGCGGGAGAGGTCACCGGGGAGCTGTTTTTT
-	TRBJ2-7	-	TRBV19	CASSISPGLGTREQYF	TGTGCCAGTAGTATATCCCCGGGACTGGGTACGAGAGAGCAGTACTTC
-	TRBJ2-3	-	TRBV7-2	CASSFSSDTQYF	TGTGCCAGCAGCTTTAGTTCAGATACGCAGTATTTT
-	TRBJ1-1	TRBD1	TRBV5-1	CASSSQGTPEAFF	TGCGCCAGCAGCTCACAGGGGACACCTGAAGCTTTCTTT
-	TRBJ2-1	TRBD2	TRBV9	CASSVYSGSADEQFF	TGTGCCAGCAGCGTATACAGCGGGAGTGCAGATGAGCAGTTCTTC
once	TRBJ1-2	-	TRBV30	CAWSSGRAEGYTF	TGTGCCTGGAGTTCCGGGCGGGCGGAGGGCTACACCTTC
-	TRBJ1-4	TRBD1	TRBV6-2/TRBV6-3	CASSLQGYRNGKLFF	TGTGCCAGCAGTCTACAGGGGTATCGTAATGGAAAACTGTTTTTT
-	TRBJ1-6	-	TRBV5-6	CASSLAGWGDNSPLHF	TGTGCCAGCAGCTTGGCGGGTTGGGGGGATAATTCACCCCTCCACTTT
once	TRBJ2-1	-	TRBV3-1/TRBV3-2	CASSHTGSSYNEQFF	TGTGCCAGCAGCCACACAGGGAGCTCCTACAATGAGCAGTTCTTC
once	TRBJ2-7	TRBD2	TRBV4-3	CASSQDLSASGGYEQYF	TGCGCCAGCAGCCAAGATTTGAGCGCTAGCGGAGGATACGAGCAGTACTTC
-	TRBJ2-7	TRBD1	TRBV3-1/TRBV3-2	CASSQAHGTAPYEQYF	TGTGCCAGCAGCCAAGCTCACGGGACAGCGCCCTACGAGCAGTACTTC
-	TRBJ2-3	-	TRBV6-5	CASSYRREGVGTQYF	TGTGCCAGCAGTTACCGCCGCGAAGGGGTTGGTACGCAGTATTTT
-	TRBJ1-5	-	TRBV28	CASRLGPGRQSNQPQHF	TGTGCCAGCAGACTCGGACCAGGGCGGCAAAGCAATCAGCCCCAGCATTTT
-	TRBJ1-1	-	TRBV11-2	CASSADRNPEAFF	TGTGCCAGCAGTGCGGACAGAAACCCTGAAGCTTTCTTT
once	TRBJ2-7	TRBD2	TRBV30	CAWSPGGAGTYEQYF	TGTGCCTGGAGCCCCGGGGGGGCGGGTACCTACGAGCAGTACTTC
-	TRBJ1-5	-	TRBV10-3	CAISESIGGAGNQPQHF	TGTGCCATCAGTGAGAGTATCGGGGGCGCTGGCAATCAGCCCCAGCATTTT
-	TRBJ1-1	TRBD1	TRBV6-5	CASRAPTGWTEAFF	TGTGCCAGCAGGGCACCGACAGGGTGGACTGAAGCTTTCTTT
few	TRBJ1-5	-	TRBV23-1	CASSHLGDTPQHF	TGCGCCAGCAGTCATTTGGGAGATACACCCCAGCATTTT
-	TRBJ2-7	-	TRBV20-1	CSASSVGVDYEQYF	TGCAGTGCTAGTTCAGTTGGGGTAGACTACGAGCAGTACTTC
-	TRBJ1-2	TRBD1	TRBV2	CARTGTVPNYGYTF	TGTGCCAGAACGGGGACAGTGCCAAACTATGGCTACACCTTC
-	TRBJ2-1	TRBD1	TRBV25-1	CASSPGTEIGSSYNEQFF	TGTGCCAGCAGTCCAGGGACAGAGATAGGAAGCTCCTACAATGAGCAGTTCTTC
-	TRBJ1-5	-	TRBV28	CASTTPGGGLGQPQHF	TGTGCCAGCACCACACCGGGTGGGGGGCTAGGGCAGCCCCAGCATTTT